The 7 T cell receptor beta chains given below trace back to one sample, sequenced in a study of T cells in Graves' hyperthyroidism and ophthalmopathy. Researchers amplified the TCR beta CDR3 regions from RNA transcripts. When the TCR CDR3 underwent first-round RT-PCR, the HTBI primer set was used. TCRdb fed the multiplex PCR reads into MiXCR, producing one record per CDR3 protein. The sample contains more than 550,000 distinct CDR3 sequences, 17% of which appear only once. The sequenced sample consisted of blood. The origin of the receptors is a man between 45 and 60 years old with Graves' hyperthyroidism.

This clonotype came up a few times. The chain recombines TRBV18 with TRBJ2-1, with 12 bases identical to TRBD2. The V segment lost 3 bases and the J segment 5 bases; nucleotides outside the gene matches: 5. The CDR3 extends over 16 amino acids. Per germline, CDR1 KGHSH and CDR2 LQKENI. The CDR3 bases are TGTGCCAGCTCACCTATCGGACTAGCGGGACACAATGAGCAGTTCTTC. Encoded protein: CASSPIGLAGHNEQFF.

At least ten counts were recorded for this clonotype. The chain uses TRBV12-3 or TRBV12-4 and TRBJ2-1; 7 bases align to TRBD2. This CDR3 contains 17 residues. The V segment lost 3 bases and the J segment 8 bases; nucleotides outside the gene matches: 16. The CDR3 loop reads CASSFGAGVLGLYEQFF. DNA for the CDR3: TGTGCCAGCAGTTTTGGGGCGGGAGTCTTAGGTTTGTATGAGCAGTTCTTC.

This clonotype was seen more than once but under ten times. This chain connects TRBV28 to TRBJ1-1; 12 bases are a match to TRBD1. This CDR3 is built from 17 residues. Germline V gene sequence: CDR1 MDHEN, CDR2 SYDVKM. J was trimmed by 2 bases and V by 3 bases; bases with no gene match: 7. The CDR3 loop reads CASSFGDRGQGNTEAFF. The CDR3 DNA reads TGTGCCAGCAGTTTTGGGGACAGGGGGCAAGGAAACACTGAAGCTTTCTTT.

The chain carries TRBV24-1 and TRBJ1-5, with 11 bases that match TRBD1. The junction had 5 bases not matched to a gene; V was cut back by 4 bases and J by 7 bases. The CDR3 has 15 residues. Germline V CDR1 and CDR2: KGHDR, SFDVKD. The CDR3 here is CATSDHGTGGQPQHF. DNA of the CDR3: TGTGCCACCAGTGACCATGGGACAGGGGGACAGCCCCAGCATTTT.

Many counts were recorded for this clonotype. The CDR3 DNA reads as TGTGCCAGCAGTACGACTGGCACAGATACGCAGTATTTT. It specifies CASSTTGTDTQYF. The gene calls are TRBV2 and TRBJ2-3, with D uncertain. Germline V gene data show CDR1 as SNHLY and CDR2 as FYNNEI. The V end was cut by 5 bases, the J end by 1 base, with 7 bases between. The CDR3 extends over 13 amino acids.

In this sample, this clonotype turned up many times. V gene TRBV2 combines with J gene TRBJ2-3; 9 nucleotides align to TRBD2. J lost 5 bases, V lost 2 bases, and 11 bases had no gene match. The length of the CDR3 is 17 residues. Looked up from germline, CDR1 is SNHLY and CDR2 is FYNNEI. The CDR3 spells CASSELRASGKLDTQYF. The CDR3 nucleotides read TGTGCCAGCAGTGAACTAAGGGCTAGCGGGAAGCTAGATACGCAGTATTTT.

Comments on this clonotype: A much larger clone sits a single nucleotide away, making a read error possible. The V and J genes are TRBV18 and TRBJ1-6; TRBD1 is a possible D gene (5 bases). There are 13 residues in the CDR3. V lost 2 bases to trimming and J lost 13 bases, with 12 bases between them. In germline, CDR1 is KGHSH, CDR2 LQKENI. This chain's CDR3 is CASSPGADVPLHF. CDR3 bases: TGTGCCAGCTCACCAGGGGCCGATGTCCCCCTCCACTTT.